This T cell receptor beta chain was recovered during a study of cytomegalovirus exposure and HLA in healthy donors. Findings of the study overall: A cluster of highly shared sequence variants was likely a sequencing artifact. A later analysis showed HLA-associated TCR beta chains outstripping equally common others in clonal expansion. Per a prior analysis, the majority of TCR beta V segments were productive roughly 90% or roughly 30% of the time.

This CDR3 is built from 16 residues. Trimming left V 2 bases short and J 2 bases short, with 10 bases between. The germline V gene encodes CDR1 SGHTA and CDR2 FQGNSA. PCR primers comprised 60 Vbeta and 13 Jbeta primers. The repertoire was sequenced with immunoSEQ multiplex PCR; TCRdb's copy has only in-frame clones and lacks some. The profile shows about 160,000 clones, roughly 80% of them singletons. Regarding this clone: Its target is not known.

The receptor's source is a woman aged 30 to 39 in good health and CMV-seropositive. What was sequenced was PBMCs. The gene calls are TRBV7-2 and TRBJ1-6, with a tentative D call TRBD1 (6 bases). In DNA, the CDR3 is TGTGCCAGCAGCTTAAGGGGGGGCACCTATAATTCACCCCTCCACTTT. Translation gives CASSLRGGTYNSPLHF.